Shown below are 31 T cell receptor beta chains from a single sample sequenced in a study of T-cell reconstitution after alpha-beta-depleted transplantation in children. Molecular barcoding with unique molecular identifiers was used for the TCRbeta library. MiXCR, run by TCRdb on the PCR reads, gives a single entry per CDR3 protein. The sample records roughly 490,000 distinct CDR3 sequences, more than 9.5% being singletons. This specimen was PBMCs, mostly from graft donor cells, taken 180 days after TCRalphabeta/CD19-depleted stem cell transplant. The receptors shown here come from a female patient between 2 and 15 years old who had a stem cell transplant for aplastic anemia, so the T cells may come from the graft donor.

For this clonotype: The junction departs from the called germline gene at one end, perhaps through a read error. The CDR3 DNA is TGTGCCCGCAGGCCGCGTGGGGGGTACGAGCAGTACTTC. Translated, it gives CARRPRGGYEQYF. The chain recombines TRBV2 with TRBJ2-7, with D perhaps TRBD2 (6 bases). The CDR3 runs to 13 residues. Germline CDR1 reads SNHLY; CDR2 reads FYNNEI.

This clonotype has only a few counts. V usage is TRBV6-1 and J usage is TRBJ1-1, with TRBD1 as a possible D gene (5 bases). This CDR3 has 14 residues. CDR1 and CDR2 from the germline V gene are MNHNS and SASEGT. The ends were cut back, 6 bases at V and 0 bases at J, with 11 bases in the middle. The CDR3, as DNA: TGTGCCAGCAGCCAGGGAAGGATGAACACTGAAGCTTTCTTT. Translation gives CASSQGRMNTEAFF.

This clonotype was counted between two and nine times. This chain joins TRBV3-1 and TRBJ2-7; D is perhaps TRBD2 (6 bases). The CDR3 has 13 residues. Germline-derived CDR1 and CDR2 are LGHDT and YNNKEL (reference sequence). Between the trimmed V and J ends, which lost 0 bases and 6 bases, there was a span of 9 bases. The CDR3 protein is CASSQDGSFEQYV. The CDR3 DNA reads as TGTGCCAGCAGCCAAGACGGGAGTTTCGAGCAGTACGTC.

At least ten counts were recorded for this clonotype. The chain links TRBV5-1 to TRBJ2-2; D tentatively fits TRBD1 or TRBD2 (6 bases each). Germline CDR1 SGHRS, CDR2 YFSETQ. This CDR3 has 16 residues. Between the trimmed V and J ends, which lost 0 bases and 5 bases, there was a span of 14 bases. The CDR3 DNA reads TGCGCCAGCAGCTTGGGAGGGGGGCCGAGGACCGGGGAGCTGTTTTTT. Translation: CASSLGGGPRTGELFF.

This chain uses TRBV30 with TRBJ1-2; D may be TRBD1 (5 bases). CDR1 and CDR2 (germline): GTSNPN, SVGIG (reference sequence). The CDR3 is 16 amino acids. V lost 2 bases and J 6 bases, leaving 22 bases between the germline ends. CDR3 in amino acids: CAWSIRDHLPRHGYTF. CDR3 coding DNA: TGTGCCTGGAGTATCAGGGACCACCTCCCGCGCCATGGCTACACCTTC.

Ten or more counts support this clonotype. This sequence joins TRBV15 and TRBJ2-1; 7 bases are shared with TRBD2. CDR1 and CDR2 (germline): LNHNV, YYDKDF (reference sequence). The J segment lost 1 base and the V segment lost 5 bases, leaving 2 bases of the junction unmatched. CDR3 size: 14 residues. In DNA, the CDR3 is TGTGCCACCAGCGGTAGCGGGTCCTACAATGAGCAGTTCTTC. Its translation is CATSGSGSYNEQFF.

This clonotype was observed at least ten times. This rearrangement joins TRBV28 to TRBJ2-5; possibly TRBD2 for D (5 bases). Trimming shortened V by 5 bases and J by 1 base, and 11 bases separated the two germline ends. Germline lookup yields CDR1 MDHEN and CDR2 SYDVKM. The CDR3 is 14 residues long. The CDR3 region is CASSLSGSQETQYF. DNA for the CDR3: TGTGCCAGCAGTCTCAGTGGGAGCCAAGAGACCCAGTACTTC. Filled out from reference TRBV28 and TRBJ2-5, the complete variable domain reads DVKVTQSSRYLVKRTGEKVFLECVQDMDHENMFWYRQDPGLGLRLIYFSYDVKMKEKGDIPEGYSVSREKKERFSLILESASTNQTSMYLCASSLSGSQETQYFGPGTRLLVL.

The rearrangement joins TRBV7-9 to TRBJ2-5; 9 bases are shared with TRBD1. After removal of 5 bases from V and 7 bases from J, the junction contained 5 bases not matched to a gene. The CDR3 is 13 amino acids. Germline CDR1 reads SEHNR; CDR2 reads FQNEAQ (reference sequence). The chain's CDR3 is CASSPGQGWTQYF. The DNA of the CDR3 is TGTGCCAGCAGCCCTGGACAGGGGTGGACCCAGTACTTC. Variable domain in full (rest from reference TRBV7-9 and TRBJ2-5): DTGVSQNPRHKITKRGQNVTFRCDPISEHNRLYWYRQTLGQGPEFLTYFQNEAQLEKSRLLSDRFSAERPKGSFSTLEIQRTEQGDSAMYLCASSPGQGWTQYFGPGTRLLVL.

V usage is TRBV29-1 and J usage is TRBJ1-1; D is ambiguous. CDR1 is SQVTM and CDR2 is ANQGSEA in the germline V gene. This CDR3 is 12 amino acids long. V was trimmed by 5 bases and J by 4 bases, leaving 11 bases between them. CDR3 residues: CSVPIPGTEAFF. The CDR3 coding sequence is TGCAGCGTTCCCATCCCTGGCACTGAAGCTTTCTTT.

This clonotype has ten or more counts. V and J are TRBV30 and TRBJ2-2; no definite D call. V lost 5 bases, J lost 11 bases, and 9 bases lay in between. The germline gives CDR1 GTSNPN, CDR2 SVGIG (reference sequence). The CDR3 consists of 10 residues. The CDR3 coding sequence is TGTGCCTGGTCTCGCCCCGAGCTGTTTTTT. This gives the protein CAWSRPELFF.

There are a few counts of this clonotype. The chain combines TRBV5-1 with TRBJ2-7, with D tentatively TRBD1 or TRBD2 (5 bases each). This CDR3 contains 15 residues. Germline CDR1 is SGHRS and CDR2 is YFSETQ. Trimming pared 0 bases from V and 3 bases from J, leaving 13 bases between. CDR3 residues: CASSLAGRGGYEQYF. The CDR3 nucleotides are TGCGCCAGCAGCTTGGCTGGACGGGGCGGCTACGAGCAGTACTTC. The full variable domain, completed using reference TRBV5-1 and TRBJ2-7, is KAGVTQTPRYLIKTRGQQVTLSCSPISGHRSVSWYQQTPGQGLQFLFEYFSETQRNKGNFPGRFSGRQFSNSRSEMNVSTLELGDSALYLCASSLAGRGGYEQYFGPGTRLTVT.

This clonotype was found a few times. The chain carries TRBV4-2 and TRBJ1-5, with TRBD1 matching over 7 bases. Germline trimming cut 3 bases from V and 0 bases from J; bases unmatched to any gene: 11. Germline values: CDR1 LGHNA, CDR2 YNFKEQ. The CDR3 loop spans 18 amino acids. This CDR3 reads CASSHRPPTGNSNQPQHF. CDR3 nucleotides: TGTGCCAGCAGCCACCGACCCCCGACAGGGAATAGCAATCAGCCCCAGCATTTT.

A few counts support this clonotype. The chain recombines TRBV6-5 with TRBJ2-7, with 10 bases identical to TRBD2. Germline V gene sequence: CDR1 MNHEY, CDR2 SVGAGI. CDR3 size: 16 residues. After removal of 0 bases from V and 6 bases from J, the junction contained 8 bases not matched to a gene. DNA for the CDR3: TGTGCCAGCAGTTACTCTGGGGCTAGCGGGAGAGGCGAGCAGTACTTC. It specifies CASSYSGASGRGEQYF.

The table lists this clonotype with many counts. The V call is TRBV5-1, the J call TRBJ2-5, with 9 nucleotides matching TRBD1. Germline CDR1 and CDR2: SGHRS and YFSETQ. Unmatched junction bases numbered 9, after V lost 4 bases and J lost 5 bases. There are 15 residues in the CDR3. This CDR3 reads CASSNPGQGGETQYF. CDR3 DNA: TGCGCCAGCAGCAATCCGGGACAGGGTGGGGAGACCCAGTACTTC.

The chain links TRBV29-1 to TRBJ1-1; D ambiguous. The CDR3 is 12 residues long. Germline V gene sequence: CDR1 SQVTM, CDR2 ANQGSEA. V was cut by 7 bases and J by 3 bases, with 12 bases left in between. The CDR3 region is CSARLSYTEAFF. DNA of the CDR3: TGCAGCGCCCGGCTGTCGTACACTGAAGCTTTCTTT.

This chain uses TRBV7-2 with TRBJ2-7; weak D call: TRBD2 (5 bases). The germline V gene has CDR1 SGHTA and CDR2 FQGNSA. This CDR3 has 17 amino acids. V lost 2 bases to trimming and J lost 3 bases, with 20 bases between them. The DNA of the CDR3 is TGTGCCAGCAGCTTAATAGATTGGCGGGTTGGTCTCTACGAGCAGTACGTC. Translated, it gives CASSLIDWRVGLYEQYV.

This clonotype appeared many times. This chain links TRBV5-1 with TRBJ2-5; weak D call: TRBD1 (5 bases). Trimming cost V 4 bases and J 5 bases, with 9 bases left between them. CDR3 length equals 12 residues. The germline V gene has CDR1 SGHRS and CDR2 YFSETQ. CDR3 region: CASSHPGETQYF. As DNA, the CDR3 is TGCGCCAGCAGCCACCCAGGGGAGACCCAGTACTTC.

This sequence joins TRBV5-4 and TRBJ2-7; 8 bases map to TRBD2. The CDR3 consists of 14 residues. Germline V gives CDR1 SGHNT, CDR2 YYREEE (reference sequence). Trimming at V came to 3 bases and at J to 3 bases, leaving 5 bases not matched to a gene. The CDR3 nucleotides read TGTGCCAGCAGCTGCGGGGGGCTCCTCTACGAGCAGTACGTC. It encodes CASSCGGLLYEQYV.

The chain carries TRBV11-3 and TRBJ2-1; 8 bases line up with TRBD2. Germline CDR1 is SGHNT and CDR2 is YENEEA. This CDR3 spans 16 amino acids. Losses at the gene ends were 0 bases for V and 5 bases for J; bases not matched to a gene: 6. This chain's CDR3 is CASSLDLVAGHNEQFF. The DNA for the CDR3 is TGTGCCAGCAGCTTAGATTTAGTAGCGGGACACAATGAGCAGTTCTTC.

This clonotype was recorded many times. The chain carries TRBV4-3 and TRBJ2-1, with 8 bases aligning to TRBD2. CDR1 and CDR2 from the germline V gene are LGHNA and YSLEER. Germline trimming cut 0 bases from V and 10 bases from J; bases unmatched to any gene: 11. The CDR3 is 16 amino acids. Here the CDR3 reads CASSQEGGTRSREQFF. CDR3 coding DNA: TGCGCCAGCAGCCAAGAAGGGGGGACTAGATCAAGGGAGCAGTTCTTC.

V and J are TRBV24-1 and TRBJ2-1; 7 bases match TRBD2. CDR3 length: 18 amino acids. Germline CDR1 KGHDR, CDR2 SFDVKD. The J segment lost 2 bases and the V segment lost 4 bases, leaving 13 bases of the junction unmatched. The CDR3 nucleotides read TGTGCCACCAGTGAGTCGGGCGGTGCGGGAGCTCCCTACAATGAGCAGTTCTTC. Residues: CATSESGGAGAPYNEQFF.

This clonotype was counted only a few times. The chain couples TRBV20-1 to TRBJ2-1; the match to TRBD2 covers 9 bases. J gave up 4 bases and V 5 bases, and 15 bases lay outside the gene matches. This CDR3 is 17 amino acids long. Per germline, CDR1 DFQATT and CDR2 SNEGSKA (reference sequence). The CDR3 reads CSAQAASGMNTYNEQFF. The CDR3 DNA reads TGCAGTGCTCAGGCGGCTAGCGGGATGAATACATACAATGAGCAGTTCTTC.

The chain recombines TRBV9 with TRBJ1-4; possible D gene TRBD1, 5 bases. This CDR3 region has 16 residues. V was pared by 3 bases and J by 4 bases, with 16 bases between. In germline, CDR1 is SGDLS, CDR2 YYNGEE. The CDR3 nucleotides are TGTGCCAGCAGCGGAGGTGCAGGGATTGGTAATGAAAAACTGTTTTTT. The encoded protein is CASSGGAGIGNEKLFF.

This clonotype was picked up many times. CDR3 residues: CASSLLAGGHTNTQYF. The CDR3 DNA reads as TGTGCCAGCAGCTTACTAGCGGGGGGGCACACGAATACGCAGTATTTT. The rearrangement uses TRBV7-3 and TRBJ2-3; 12 positions match TRBD2. The CDR3 extends over 16 amino acids. Germline CDR1 reads SGHTA; CDR2 reads FQGTGA. J gave up 7 bases and V 2 bases, and 7 bases lay outside the gene matches.

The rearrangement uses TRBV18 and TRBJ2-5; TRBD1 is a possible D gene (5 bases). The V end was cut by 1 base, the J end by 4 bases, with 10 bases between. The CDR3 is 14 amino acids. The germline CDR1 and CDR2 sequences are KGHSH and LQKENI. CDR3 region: CASSPRPGPETQYF. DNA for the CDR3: TGTGCCAGCTCACCACGCCCAGGGCCAGAGACCCAGTACTTC.

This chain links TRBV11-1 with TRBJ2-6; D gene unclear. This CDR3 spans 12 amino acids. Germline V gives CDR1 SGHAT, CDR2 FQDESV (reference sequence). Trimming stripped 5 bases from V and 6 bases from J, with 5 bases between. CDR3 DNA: TGTGCCAGCAGCCGGGCGGCCAACGTCCTGACTTTC. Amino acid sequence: CASSRAANVLTF.

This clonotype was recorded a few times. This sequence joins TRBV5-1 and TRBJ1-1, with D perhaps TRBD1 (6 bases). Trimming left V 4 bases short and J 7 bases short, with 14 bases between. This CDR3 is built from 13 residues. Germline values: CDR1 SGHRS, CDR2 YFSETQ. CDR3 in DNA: TGCGCCAGCAGCCCCCGGGGGGGCAGTGAAGCTTTCTTT. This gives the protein CASSPRGGSEAFF.

CDR3 protein: CASSDRKDTQYF. In nucleotides, the CDR3 is TGTGCCAGCAGTGACAGGAAGGATACGCAGTATTTT. The chain recombines TRBV2 with TRBJ2-3; D remains unclear. The length of the CDR3 is 12 residues. The V gene lost 3 bases and the J gene lost 6 bases, with 7 bases spanning the gap. The germline V gene encodes CDR1 SNHLY and CDR2 FYNNEI.

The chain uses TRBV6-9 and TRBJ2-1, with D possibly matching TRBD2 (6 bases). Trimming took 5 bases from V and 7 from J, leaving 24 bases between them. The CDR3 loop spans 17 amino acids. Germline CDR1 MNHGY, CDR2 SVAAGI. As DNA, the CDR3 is TGTGCCAGCAGTCCGGGAGTGAAGAAGGGCTACAAGAATGAGCAGTTCTTC. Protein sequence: CASSPGVKKGYKNEQFF.

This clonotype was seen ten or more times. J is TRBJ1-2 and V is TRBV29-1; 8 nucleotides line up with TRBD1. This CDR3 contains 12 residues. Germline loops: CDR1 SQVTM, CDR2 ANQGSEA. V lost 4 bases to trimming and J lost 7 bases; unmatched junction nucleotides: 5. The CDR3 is CSVANRGIGYTF. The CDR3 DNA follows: TGCAGCGTTGCGAACAGGGGGATTGGCTACACCTTC.

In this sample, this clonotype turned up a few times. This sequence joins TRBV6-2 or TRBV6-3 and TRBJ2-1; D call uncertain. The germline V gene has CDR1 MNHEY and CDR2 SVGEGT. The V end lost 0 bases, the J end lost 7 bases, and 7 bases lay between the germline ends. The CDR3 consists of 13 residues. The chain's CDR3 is CASSYSGSNEQFF. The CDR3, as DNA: TGTGCCAGCAGTTACTCGGGTTCAAATGAGCAGTTCTTC.